Listed below are T cell receptor beta chains from one sample, sequenced in a study of neurological immune-mediated disorders. TCRdb recomputed calls from the 5' RACE reads with MiXCR, one row per CDR3 protein. The data show some 48,000 distinct CDR3 sequences, around 13% seen once. Sequenced material: PBMCs. The receptor source for this set is a male donor with HTLV-1-associated myelopathy (HAM/TSP). Both conserved end residues are part of each CDR3. Rows give clone size only sometimes, using once, few, many, or a class for an expanded clone.

cdr3_aa v_call clone_size j_call
CASSSAGTRHTEAFF TRBV7-2 many TRBJ1-1
CASSVDVGSGNTIYF TRBV2 many TRBJ1-3
CASSATGLGELFF TRBV4-1 many TRBJ2-2
CASSLSKEWGSDTQYF TRBV5-1 many TRBJ2-3
CASSPGTGIGEQYF TRBV5-1 many TRBJ2-7
CASSLVQGFEQFF TRBV5-1 many TRBJ2-1
CASSLAKHQRETQYF TRBV7-2 few TRBJ2-5
CASSFGLISNQPQYF TRBV7-2 - TRBJ1-5
CSAGPGTGTNEQFF TRBV20-1 many TRBJ2-1
CASSLAGWGADTQYF TRBV5-1 many TRBJ2-3